These 13 T cell receptor beta chains originate from one sample sequenced in a study of shared clonotypes between healthy human individuals. Libraries were prepared by immunoSEQ multiplex PCR; TCRdb keeps only in-frame clonotypes and omits some of them. The sample carries some 1,400,000 clones, more than 95% recorded once. The sequenced material came from naive CD4+ T cells sorted from blood. The subset denotes: CD45RA+ positively selected. These receptors were taken from a man under 40 in good health.

This chain links TRBV15 with TRBJ1-2, with a tentative D call TRBD1 (5 bases). The CDR3 runs to 15 residues. V was trimmed by 3 bases and J by 9 bases, leaving 20 bases between them. Per germline, CDR1 LNHNV and CDR2 YYDKDF (reference sequence). CDR3 nucleotides: TGTGCCACCAGCAGGGGCAGGGCGGTCAGTACTAGCTACACCTTC. Translation: CATSRGRAVSTSYTF.

The rearrangement joins TRBV19 to TRBJ2-7; the D gene is possibly TRBD1 (6 bases). From germline, CDR1 is LNHDA and CDR2 SQIVND (reference sequence). Trimming took off 5 bases at V and 0 bases at J, with 14 bases between the two ends. This CDR3 contains 15 residues. CDR3 DNA: TGTGCCAGTAGTTCCCGGGACACCGTCTCCTACGAGCAGTACTTC. It specifies CASSSRDTVSYEQYF.

The V and J genes are TRBV5-6 and TRBJ1-1; D may be TRBD1 (5 bases). CDR1 and CDR2 (germline): SGHDT, YYEEEE. Trimming removed 1 base at V and 5 bases at J, with 9 bases between. CDR3 length equals 13 residues. Here the CDR3 DNA reads TGTGCCAGCAGCTTGTTCGGGGGAACTGAAGCTTTCTTT. Encoded protein: CASSLFGGTEAFF.

The V and J genes are TRBV27 and TRBJ2-1; D call uncertain. This CDR3 has 12 residues. V was cut by 5 bases and J by 12 bases, with 14 bases left in between. Germline V gene lookup returns CDR1 MNHEY and CDR2 SMNVEV (reference sequence). CDR3 nucleotides: TGTGCCAGCAGTCGCGCCTCCGGTGGGCAGTTCTTC. It yields the protein CASSRASGGQFF.

The rearrangement uses TRBV5-1 and TRBJ2-1; 7 nucleotides agree with TRBD1. The length of the CDR3 is 15 residues. Germline loops: CDR1 SGHRS, CDR2 YFSETQ. V gave up 3 bases and J gave up 4 bases; unmatched junction bases: 7. CDR3 sequence reads: CASSSLPGGYNEQFF. The CDR3 DNA is TGCGCCAGCAGCTCCCTGCCAGGGGGTTACAATGAGCAGTTCTTC.

This chain links TRBV6-1 with TRBJ1-3; D may be TRBD1 (5 bases). Deletions cut 2 bases from V and 4 bases from J, with 9 bases between. CDR1 and CDR2 (germline): MNHNS, SASEGT. This CDR3 has 14 residues. For the CDR3, the DNA is TGTGCCAGCAGTGAAATGGGGGGAGGAAACACCATATATTTT. Translated: CASSEMGGGNTIYF.

The chain couples TRBV5-4 to TRBJ2-1; 11 bases line up with TRBD1. Germline CDR1 is SGHNT and CDR2 is YYREEE (reference sequence). V was clipped by 4 bases and J by 6 bases; unmatched bases: 6. There are 15 residues in the CDR3. The DNA for the CDR3 is TGTGCCAGCAGCCCGGGACAGGGGGTTGGCAATGAGCAGTTCTTC. Protein: CASSPGQGVGNEQFF.

This clone was found a few times. V and J are TRBV10-3 and TRBJ2-2, with D unclear. V lost 6 bases, J lost 7 bases, and 15 bases lay in between. The germline gives CDR1 ENHRY, CDR2 SYGVKD. This CDR3 has 14 residues. The chain's CDR3 is CAISPSVVGGELFF. Here the CDR3 DNA reads TGTGCCATCAGCCCCTCCGTGGTAGGCGGGGAGCTGTTTTTT.

The genes are TRBV5-6 and TRBJ2-3, with D possibly being TRBD1 (6 bases). The V gene lost 4 bases and the J gene lost 2 bases, with 8 bases spanning the gap. CDR1 is SGHDT, CDR2 YYEEEE, per germline. The CDR3 extends over 13 amino acids. The DNA for the CDR3 is TGTGCCAGCAGCGGGGGCCTCACAGATACGCAGTATTTT. Its protein is CASSGGLTDTQYF.

This chain joins TRBV7-9 and TRBJ2-1, with TRBD2 matching 9 bases. The V and J ends lost 3 bases and 0 bases, in that order; junction bases with no gene match: 6. CDR1 is SEHNR, CDR2 FQNEAQ, per germline (reference sequence). The CDR3 runs to 17 residues. Written as DNA, the CDR3 is TGTGCCAGCAGCTTGCATAGCGGGGGCAGCTCCTACAATGAGCAGTTCTTC. Its protein product is CASSLHSGGSSYNEQFF.

A word on this clone: The same CDR3 also results from other DNA sequences found in this sample. V gene TRBV7-9 combines with J gene TRBJ2-7; D is ambiguous. V dropped 0 bases and J dropped 4 bases, with 7 bases sitting between them. From germline, CDR1 is SEHNR and CDR2 FQNEAQ (reference sequence). This CDR3 spans 13 amino acids. CDR3 in amino acids: CASSLAQGYEQYF. For the CDR3, the DNA is TGTGCCAGCAGCTTAGCGCAAGGGTACGAGCAGTACTTC.

V usage is TRBV5-6 and J usage is TRBJ2-1, with D possibly TRBD1 on 5 matching bases. CDR1 and CDR2 from the germline V gene are SGHDT and YYEEEE. Trimming left V 3 bases short and J 4 bases short, with 8 bases between. The CDR3 length is 13 residues. The CDR3 protein is CASSWTLYNEQFF. The CDR3 region has the DNA TGTGCCAGCAGCTGGACACTATACAATGAGCAGTTCTTC.

This clone was seen a single time. The chain links TRBV6-9 to TRBJ2-5; no reliable D call. Germline CDR1 and CDR2: MNHGY and SVAAGI. V dropped 5 bases and J dropped 2 bases, with 9 bases sitting between them. The CDR3 covers 13 residues. The CDR3 loop is CASSHRPQETQYF. CDR3 in DNA: TGTGCCAGCAGTCACAGACCTCAAGAGACCCAGTACTTC.